This is a list of T cell receptor beta chains from one sample in a study of control samples from healthy donors and cancer patients. The data were produced by immunoSEQ multiplex PCR, yet TCRdb's version contains in-frame clones alone and is incomplete. The data show more than 65,000 clones, with around 84% seen just once and more than 12% held by the top ten. The sample taken for sequencing was blood. These receptors came from a man aged 50-59 years in good health. The CDR3 runs from the conserved cysteine through the conserved F or W. The order of the fields is clone size, V gene, J gene, D gene, CDR3 DNA, CDR3 protein. A D gene is named only where the DNA matches it firmly. For some rows the clone size is stated as once, few or many, or as a class when expanded; others skip it.

NA	TRBV9	TRBJ1-1	NA	TGTGCCAGCTCGGGGGGTCCGGTCGCTGAAGCTTTCTTT	CASSGGPVAEAFF
NA	TRBV5-5	TRBJ1-4	NA	TGTGCCAGCAGCTACAGGGCAACTAATGAAAAACTGTTTTTT	CASSYRATNEKLFF
NA	TRBV7-8	TRBJ2-3	TRBD1	TGTGCCAGCAGCTTAGCCAGACAGGGGGCTGGAGATACGCAGTATTTT	CASSLARQGAGDTQYF
NA	TRBV19	TRBJ2-5	NA	TGTGCCAGTAGGCCAGCTGGAGGGGAGACCCAGTACTTC	CASRPAGGETQYF
NA	TRBV21-1	TRBJ2-5	NA	TGTGCCAGCAGCCAATATCCGGGACAGTACCAAGAGACCCAGTACTTC	CASSQYPGQYQETQYF
NA	TRBV15	TRBJ2-2	NA	TGTGCCACCAGGCACAGGAACACCGGAGAGCTGTTTTTT	CATRHRNTGELFF
NA	TRBV9	TRBJ2-5	NA	TGTGCCAGCAGCGTCCAGGCGGCTACCCAAGAGACCCAGTACTTC	CASSVQAATQETQYF
NA	TRBV5-1	TRBJ1-3	TRBD1	TGCGCCAGCAGCCCTGACCCGACAGGGGGATGGTCTGGAAACACCATATATTTT	CASSPDPTGGWSGNTIYF
once	TRBV19	TRBJ1-1	NA	TGTGCCAGTAGTATTAAGGGAAGCACTGAAGCTTTCTTT	CASSIKGSTEAFF
NA	TRBV19	TRBJ1-5	TRBD1	TGTGCCAGTAGTATAGCCTTGGGACAGGGCTATCAGCCCCAGCATTTT	CASSIALGQGYQPQHF
NA	TRBV7-8	TRBJ1-2	TRBD1	TGTGCCAGCAGCTCGGACAGGGTGGGTTTCGATCCGTATGGCTACACCTTC	CASSSDRVGFDPYGYTF
NA	TRBV7-8	TRBJ2-1	TRBD1	TGTGCCAGCAGCAGAGGGACAGGGATCAATGAGCAGTTCTTC	CASSRGTGINEQFF
NA	TRBV21-1	TRBJ2-6	NA	TGTGCCAGCAGCATTTGGCCGGAGCAGAATTCCGGGGCCAACGTCCTGACTTTC	CASSIWPEQNSGANVLTF
NA	TRBV4-3	TRBJ2-1	NA	TGCGCCAGCAGCCAAGACTGGGCCTCCTACAATGAGCAGTTCTTC	CASSQDWASYNEQFF
NA	TRBV6-2/TRBV6-3	TRBJ2-7	NA	TGTGCCAGCAGTAATGGGGTATATTCCTACGAGCAGTACTTC	CASSNGVYSYEQYF
NA	TRBV7-9	TRBJ2-7	NA	TGTGCCAGCGAGGGGGGCTCCTACGAGCAGTACTTC	CASEGGSYEQYF
NA	TRBV19	TRBJ1-2	NA	TGTGCCAGTAGTCCCTCAGGGGTCGCCCTCGGCTACACCTTC	CASSPSGVALGYTF
NA	TRBV18	TRBJ1-1	NA	TGTGCCAGCTCATCATCCCGCGCAGGGCGCAGTCAGAACACTGAAGCTTTCTTT	CASSSSRAGRSQNTEAFF
NA	TRBV10-3	TRBJ1-1	NA	TGTGCCATCAGTGAGTCGAAGCGGGGGAGCACCACTGAAGCTTTCTTT	CAISESKRGSTTEAFF
NA	TRBV7-6	TRBJ1-3	NA	TGTGCCAGCAGCCTCAACCCACGGGGGCCCTCTGGAAACACCATATATTTT	CASSLNPRGPSGNTIYF
NA	TRBV14	TRBJ2-4	TRBD2	TGTGCCAGCAGCCTTGGGGGGGGTGGGATTCAGTACTTC	CASSLGGGGIQYF
NA	TRBV19	TRBJ2-1	NA	TGTGCCAGTAGTAGCGGGGGCCTCAATGAGCAGTTCTTC	CASSSGGLNEQFF
NA	TRBV7-9	TRBJ2-3	NA	TGTGCCAGCAGCTCCCCCAGCGGTCCCTCAGATACGCAGTATTTT	CASSSPSGPSDTQYF
NA	TRBV3-1/TRBV3-2	TRBJ2-6	TRBD1	TGTGCCAGCAGCCAAGTATGTCAGGGGGCGCCCGGGGCCAACGTCCTGACTTTC	CASSQVCQGAPGANVLTF